These T cell receptor beta chains were read from a single sample in a study of molecular identifiers for immune sequencing clone quantification. TCRdb fed the PCR reads into MiXCR, producing one record per CDR3 protein. Seen here are about half a million distinct CDR3 sequences, about a fifth observed once, and the top ten hold around 0.84%. What was sequenced was naive CD8+ T cells from blood, with Jurkat cell RNA spiked in. These receptor sequences come from a human donor in good health. Some libraries in this study had Jurkat cell RNA spiked in. The CDR3 runs from the conserved cysteine through the conserved F or W. The D gene is left open where the match is weak. Expanded clones are given a class, and other clones once, few, many or no size at all.

clone_size d_call j_call v_call cdr3_aa cdr3_nt
NA NA TRBJ2-1 TRBV20-1 CGARGGLSNNNEQFF TGCGGTGCTAGGGGGGGCCTTTCTAATAACAATGAGCAGTTCTTC
NA TRBD1 TRBJ1-1 TRBV5-1 CASSLTGGQQAFF TGCGCCAGCAGCTTAACAGGGGGCCAGCAAGCTTTCTTT
many TRBD2 TRBJ2-3 TRBV28 CASSFGLAGVRTDTQYF TGTGCCAGCAGTTTTGGGCTAGCGGGAGTTCGGACAGATACGCAGTATTTT
many NA TRBJ1-5 TRBV5-6 CASSPRVRVNQPQHF TGTGCCAGCAGCCCCAGGGTTCGGGTCAATCAGCCCCAGCATTTT
few NA TRBJ2-1 TRBV9 CASSVEGHEQFF TGTGCCAGCAGCGTAGAAGGGCATGAGCAGTTCTTC
few NA TRBJ1-1 TRBV7-8 CASSLGNPEAFF TGTGCCAGCAGCTTGGGTAATCCTGAAGCTTTCTTT
NA TRBD1 TRBJ2-7 TRBV2 CASTPGGRYYEQYF TGTGCCAGCACCCCAGGGGGCAGGTACTACGAGCAGTACTTC
many NA TRBJ1-2 TRBV3-1 CASSQELDYGYTF TGTGCCAGCAGCCAAGAGCTGGACTATGGCTACACCTTC
NA TRBD1 TRBJ1-4 TRBV27 CASSKTGGLLNEKLFF TGTGCCAGCAGTAAAACAGGGGGCTTGTTGAATGAAAAACTGTTTTTT
few NA TRBJ2-5 TRBV7-2 CASSLLGIQETQYF TGTGCCAGCAGCTTACTGGGGATCCAAGAGACCCAGTACTTC
NA NA TRBJ1-2 TRBV7-9 CASSSGTQAFTHYGYTF TGTGCCAGCAGTTCCGGGACTCAGGCTTTCACCCATTATGGCTACACCTTC
many NA TRBJ1-5 TRBV28 CASSLLGTGQPQHF TGTGCCAGCAGTTTACTGGGGACGGGGCAGCCCCAGCATTTT
many TRBD2 TRBJ2-7 TRBV5-4 CASSFEAGAFEQYF TGTGCCAGCAGCTTTGAAGCGGGGGCTTTCGAGCAGTACTTC
many TRBD2 TRBJ2-3 TRBV5-1 CASSMGLAGLVDTDTQYF TGCGCCAGCAGCATGGGACTAGCGGGGCTCGTCGACACAGATACGCAGTATTTT
many NA TRBJ1-5 TRBV6-2/TRBV6-3 CASSLQPSPQHF TGTGCCAGCAGTTTACAGCCCAGTCCCCAGCATTTT
NA NA TRBJ1-1 TRBV14 CASSPGHFIRTKAFF TGTGCCAGCAGCCCGGGACACTTCATACGGACTAAAGCTTTCTTT
few NA TRBJ2-3 TRBV11-2 CASSLWGRGTDTQYF TGTGCCAGCAGCTTGTGGGGGAGGGGGACAGATACGCAGTATTTT
NA NA TRBJ1-3 TRBV7-9 CASSLDINTIYF TGTGCCAGCAGCTTAGATATTAACACCATATATTTT
NA NA TRBJ1-2 TRBV19 CASSMGQVEGYTF TGTGCCAGTAGTATGGGGCAGGTCGAGGGCTACACCTTC
many TRBD1 TRBJ2-7 TRBV6-5 CASSYPPGRGINYEQYF TGTGCCAGCAGTTACCCGCCCGGCAGGGGGATTAACTACGAGCAGTACTTC
many TRBD1 TRBJ2-1 TRBV7-8 CASSPQGASSYNEQFF TGTGCCAGCAGCCCACAGGGGGCTAGTTCCTACAATGAGCAGTTCTTC
many NA TRBJ1-5 TRBV4-1 CASSQDSDQPQHF TGCGCCAGCAGCCAAGATTCCGATCAACCCCAGCATTTT
many NA TRBJ1-4 TRBV7-6 CASSLSDDTLAELFF TGTGCCAGCAGCTTAAGCGATGATACCTTGGCGGAACTGTTTTTT
many NA TRBJ2-3 TRBV30 CAWSVVGDTQYF TGTGCCTGGAGTGTAGTGGGGGATACGCAGTATTTT